Listed below are T cell receptor beta chains from one sample, sequenced in a study of neurological immune-mediated disorders. TCRdb passed the 5' RACE reads through MiXCR, listing each CDR3 protein once. The sample includes tens of thousands of distinct CDR3 sequences, roughly 13% seen only once; the top ten take about 11%. Sequenced input: PBMCs. The source of these receptors is a woman in her fifties or sixties with HTLV-1-associated myelopathy (HAM/TSP). CDR3s include the opening cysteine and the closing phenylalanine or tryptophan. The order of the fields is clone size, CDR3 length, V gene, J gene, D gene, CDR3 DNA, CDR3 protein. D genes are given only for firm matches. Size is omitted from some rows. Given values are once, few, many or a class for expanded clones.

few	16	TRBV2	TRBJ2-7	TRBD2	TGTGCCAGCAGTGAGCATCTAGCGGGAGGGCCATACGAGCAGTACTTC	CASSEHLAGGPYEQYF
many	13	TRBV5-1	TRBJ2-5	-	TGCGCCAGCAGCTTGGTGGTCCAAGAGACCCAGTACTTC	CASSLVVQETQYF
many	15	TRBV5-6	TRBJ2-3	-	TGTGCCAGCAGCTTTCCGACCGGACCCCGGGATACGCAGTATTTT	CASSFPTGPRDTQYF
many	14	TRBV5-1	TRBJ2-7	-	TGCGCCAGCAGCGTACCACAGGGTTCCTACGAGCAGTACTTC	CASSVPQGSYEQYF
many	15	TRBV3-1	TRBJ1-1	TRBD1	TGTGCCAGCAGCCATGGGACAGGGGTCGGAACTGAAGCTTTCTTT	CASSHGTGVGTEAFF
many	12	TRBV18	TRBJ1-3	-	TGTGCTACGTCCGGGGCTGGAAACACCATATATTTT	CATSGAGNTIYF
many	12	TRBV12-3/TRBV12-4	TRBJ2-1	-	TGTGCCAGCAGTTTCCTAGCGAATGAGCAGTTCTTC	CASSFLANEQFF
many	15	TRBV10-3	TRBJ1-4	TRBD1	TGTGCCATCAGATCGGACAGGACAACTAATGAAAAACTGTTTTTT	CAIRSDRTTNEKLFF
many	14	TRBV5-1	TRBJ2-5	TRBD2	TGCGCCAGCAGCTCAGGGACTAGCGGAGAGACCCAGTACTTC	CASSSGTSGETQYF
many	18	TRBV6-1	TRBJ2-3	TRBD2	TGTGCCAGCAGCTATCCAGCGGGACTAGCGGGAGCATCAGATACGCAGTATTTT	CASSYPAGLAGASDTQYF
many	14	TRBV5-1	TRBJ2-1	-	TGCGCCAGCAGCTGGGGGGCTGCTAGCAATGAGCAGTTCTTC	CASSWGAASNEQFF
many	16	TRBV4-1	TRBJ1-5	-	TGCGCCAGCAGCCAATCAACAGGTCAGTTAGGTCAGCCCCAGCATTTT	CASSQSTGQLGQPQHF
many	16	TRBV7-2	TRBJ1-2	-	TGTGCCAGCAGCCTAGATGTAGCGACAGCTAACTATGGCTACACCTTC	CASSLDVATANYGYTF
many	16	TRBV12-3/TRBV12-4	TRBJ1-4	-	TGTGCCAGCAGATCTCAGGGCGGGGGACGGAGTGAAAAACTGTTTTTT	CASRSQGGGRSEKLFF
many	13	TRBV5-1	TRBJ2-5	-	TGCGCCAGCAGCGCTTTCTCGGGGGAGACCCAGTACTTC	CASSAFSGETQYF
many	16	TRBV5-1	TRBJ2-1	TRBD2	TGCGCCAGCAGCTTAAGCGGGACTAGCGGATACAATGAGCAGTTCTTC	CASSLSGTSGYNEQFF
many	15	TRBV5-1	TRBJ2-1	-	TGCGCCAGCAGCTTGGGGACGGTCGCCTACAATGAGCAGTTCTTC	CASSLGTVAYNEQFF
many	12	TRBV5-6	TRBJ1-1	-	TGTGCCAGCAGCTTGGGGGGACCTGAAGCTTTCTTT	CASSLGGPEAFF
-	19	TRBV5-5	TRBJ2-3	TRBD2	TGTGCCAGCAGCGTACCTACTAGCGGGAGGAGCGTATTCACAGATACGAAGTATTTT	CASSVPTSGRSVFTDTKYF
many	15	TRBV7-9	TRBJ2-1	TRBD2	TGTGCCAGCAGATCACTAGCGGGAGGAGACAATGAGCAGTTCTTC	CASRSLAGGDNEQFF
many	16	TRBV7-6	TRBJ2-3	-	TGTGCCAGCAGCTCCTTTGAACTAGCAGCCACAGATACGCAGTATTTT	CASSSFELAATDTQYF
-	15	TRBV28	TRBJ2-5	TRBD2	TGTGACAGCAGTTTTCCTAGCGGGATATCAGTGACCCAGTACTTC	CDSSFPSGISVTQYF
many	13	TRBV5-1	TRBJ1-1	-	TGCGCCAGCAGCTCCCAATTGAACACTGAAGCTTTCTTT	CASSSQLNTEAFF
-	12	TRBV20-1	TRBJ2-1	-	TGCAGTGCTAGTTTCCTTTACAATGAGCAGTTCTTC	CSASFLYNEQFF
many	16	TRBV7-6	TRBJ1-2	-	TGTGCCAGCAGCTCACTCGGGGCCGTCCCGAACTATGGCTACACCTTC	CASSSLGAVPNYGYTF
many	14	TRBV5-1	TRBJ2-5	TRBD2	TGCGCCAGCAGCTTGGGTGGACTAGCAGAGACCCAGTACTTC	CASSLGGLAETQYF
many	13	TRBV10-3	TRBJ2-5	-	TGTGCCATCAGTGGGGCAGGGCAAGAGACCCAGTACTTC	CAISGAGQETQYF
many	12	TRBV7-2	TRBJ1-2	-	TGTGCCAGCAGCCCCACAGGGTATGGCTACACCTTC	CASSPTGYGYTF
few	15	TRBV5-1	TRBJ2-5	TRBD2	TGCGCCAGCAGCGGGGGACTAGCGGGAGAAGAGACCCAGTACTTC	CASSGGLAGEETQYF
many	19	TRBV6-5	TRBJ2-3	TRBD2	TGTGCCAGCAGTTACTCCACCCTCATAGCGGGAGGGACCACAGATACGCAGTATTTT	CASSYSTLIAGGTTDTQYF
many	16	TRBV28	TRBJ1-1	-	TGTGCCAGCAGTCCCCGTCCGGGGGGCGGTCGCACTGAAGCTTTCTTT	CASSPRPGGGRTEAFF
few	14	TRBV6-5	TRBJ1-4	TRBD1	TGTGCCAGCAGTCGACAGGGTCCTAATGAAAAACTGTTTTTT	CASSRQGPNEKLFF
many	12	TRBV18	TRBJ1-1	-	TGTGCCAGCTCACCTTTCAGCCTTGAAGCTTTCTTT	CASSPFSLEAFF
few	14	TRBV7-9	TRBJ1-5	-	TGTGCCAGCAGCCACACAGGGTTAGGTCAGCCCCAGCATTTT	CASSHTGLGQPQHF
-	13	TRBV6-6	TRBJ2-3	-	TGTGCCAGCAGCTCCTTTGACAGTACGGCGCAGTATTTT	CASSSFDSTAQYF
many	16	TRBV21-1	TRBJ2-7	-	TGTGCCAGCAGCAAAAAAGGGGCGGGAGCAAGCGACGAGCAGTACTTC	CASSKKGAGASDEQYF
many	13	TRBV20-1	TRBJ2-1	TRBD2	TGCAGTGCCAGACTAGCGGGAGGAGGGGAGCAGTTCTTC	CSARLAGGGEQFF
-	16	TRBV20-1	TRBJ2-2	TRBD2	TGCAGTGCTAGCCACCCTAGCGGGGGGAACACCGGGGAGCTGTTTTTT	CSASHPSGGNTGELFF
many	17	TRBV4-1	TRBJ2-1	-	TGCGCCAGCAGCCGAGGATTTAGCGGCACTTCCTACAATGAGCAGTTCTTC	CASSRGFSGTSYNEQFF
many	17	TRBV5-1	TRBJ2-2	TRBD1	TGCGCCAGCAGCTTGAATGGGAAAGGGGGCCCCACCGGGGAGCTGTTTTTT	CASSLNGKGGPTGELFF
many	15	TRBV20-1	TRBJ2-2	-	TGCAGTGCTAGAGTCACGGGGACGGACACCGGGGAGCTGTTTTTT	CSARVTGTDTGELFF